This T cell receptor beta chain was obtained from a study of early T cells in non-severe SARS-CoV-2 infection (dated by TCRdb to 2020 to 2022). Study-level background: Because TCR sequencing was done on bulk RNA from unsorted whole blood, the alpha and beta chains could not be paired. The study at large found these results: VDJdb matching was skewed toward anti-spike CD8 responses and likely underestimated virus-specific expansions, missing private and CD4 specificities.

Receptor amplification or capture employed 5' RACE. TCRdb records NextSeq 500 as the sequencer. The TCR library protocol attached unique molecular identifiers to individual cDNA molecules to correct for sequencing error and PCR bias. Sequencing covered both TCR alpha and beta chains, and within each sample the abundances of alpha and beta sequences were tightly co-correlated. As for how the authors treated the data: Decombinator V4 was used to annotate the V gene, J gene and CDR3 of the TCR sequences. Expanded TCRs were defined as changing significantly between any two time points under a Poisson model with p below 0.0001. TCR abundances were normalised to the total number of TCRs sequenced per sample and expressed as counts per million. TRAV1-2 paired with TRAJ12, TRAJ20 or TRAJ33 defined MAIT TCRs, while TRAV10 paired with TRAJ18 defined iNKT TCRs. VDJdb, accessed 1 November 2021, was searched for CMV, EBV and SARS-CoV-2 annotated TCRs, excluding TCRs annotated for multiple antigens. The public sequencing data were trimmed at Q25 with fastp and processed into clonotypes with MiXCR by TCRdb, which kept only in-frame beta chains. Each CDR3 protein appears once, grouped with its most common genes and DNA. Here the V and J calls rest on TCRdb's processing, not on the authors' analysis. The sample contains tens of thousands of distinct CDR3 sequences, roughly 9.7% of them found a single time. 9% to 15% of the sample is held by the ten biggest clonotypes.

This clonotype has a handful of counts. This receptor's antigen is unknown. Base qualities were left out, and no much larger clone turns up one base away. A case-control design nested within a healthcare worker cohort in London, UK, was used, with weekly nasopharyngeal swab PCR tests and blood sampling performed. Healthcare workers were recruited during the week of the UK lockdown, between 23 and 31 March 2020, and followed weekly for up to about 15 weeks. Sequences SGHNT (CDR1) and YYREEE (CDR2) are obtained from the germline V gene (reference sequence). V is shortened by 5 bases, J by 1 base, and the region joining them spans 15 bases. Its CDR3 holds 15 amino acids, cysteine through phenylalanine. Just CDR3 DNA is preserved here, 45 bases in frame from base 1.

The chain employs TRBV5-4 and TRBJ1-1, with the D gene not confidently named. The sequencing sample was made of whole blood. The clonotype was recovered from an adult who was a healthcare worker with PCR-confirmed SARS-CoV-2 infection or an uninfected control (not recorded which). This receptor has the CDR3 CASRPYTSGNTEAFF. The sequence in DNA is TGTGCCAGCAGACCTTACACCTCAGGGAACACTGAAGCTTTCTTT.